These T cell receptor beta chains were read from a single sample in a study of blood T cell repertoires in COVID-19. Clones were sequenced by immunoSEQ multiplex PCR, and TCRdb holds only the in-frame ones, with some missing. The sample records 120,000 or so clones, around four fifths being singletons. The specimen was peripheral blood. The receptors stem from a man aged 80 or over with active or convalescent COVID-19. CDR3s include the opening cysteine and the closing phenylalanine or tryptophan. Fields, in order: V gene, J gene, CDR3 protein.

>TRBV6-2/TRBV6-3|TRBJ2-7
CASSTPRGAHLNEQYF
>TRBV5-6|TRBJ2-7
CASSKGQYYEQYF
>TRBV12-3/TRBV12-4|TRBJ2-5
CASSLGSRETQYF
>TRBV2|TRBJ2-5
CASSDREETQYF
>TRBV9|TRBJ2-2
CASSPQGLHGELFF
>TRBV5-4|TRBJ2-5
CASSLALAGGQETQYF
>TRBV4-1|TRBJ1-1
CASSPHVDTMVTEAFF
>TRBV30|TRBJ2-5
CAWSDTLKGGPQETQYF
>TRBV6-6|TRBJ1-3
CASTPTGQTSGNTIYF
>TRBV5-4|TRBJ2-3
CASSSGQEASTDTQYF
>TRBV7-2|TRBJ2-1
CASSLLQASNEQFF
>TRBV7-6|TRBJ2-5
CASSLGGTEPQETQYF
>TRBV10-3|TRBJ2-7
CAISETDSYEQYF
>TRBV2|TRBJ1-1
CASSVRHGTEAFF
>TRBV19|TRBJ2-5
CASSIGTPGGLAQYF
>TRBV12-2|TRBJ1-2
CASRSPLSANYGYTF
>TRBV11-1|TRBJ2-1
CASSPFSGVAYNEQFF
>TRBV7-2|TRBJ2-7
CASSPRQGSYEQYF
>TRBV9|TRBJ2-3
CASSPRHSTDTQYF
>TRBV3-1/TRBV3-2|TRBJ2-2
CASSQEGGHGELFF
>TRBV7-2|TRBJ2-7
CASSFRRESYEQYF
>TRBV19|TRBJ1-1
CASKVDSNTEAFF
>TRBV18|TRBJ2-5
CASSPQGVGETQYF
>TRBV28|TRBJ2-7
CASSTGQGAYEQYF
>TRBV19|TRBJ1-4
CASSIVGGTNEKLFF
>TRBV5-1|TRBJ2-3
CASSLAGRGGDTQYF
>TRBV10-3|TRBJ2-7
CAISDGGDFHEQYF
>TRBV2|TRBJ1-6
CASSRQGSISYNSPLHF
>TRBV30|TRBJ2-3
CASHRGAADTQYF
>TRBV6-5|TRBJ1-5
CASTPGGRGNQPQHF
>TRBV7-2|TRBJ2-3
CASGSGLRTDTQYF
>TRBV7-2|TRBJ2-3
CASRSNSGGVTDTQYF
>TRBV19|TRBJ1-2
CASRYGNYGYTF
>TRBV7-8|TRBJ2-2
CASSLARALTGELFF
>TRBV7-9|TRBJ2-5
CASSSPWGTGGGETQYF
>TRBV25-1|TRBJ2-7
CASSPDRFFSYEQYF
>TRBV7-9|TRBJ2-7
CASSLGKGGSYEQYF
>TRBV3-1/TRBV3-2|TRBJ1-2
CASSQRDRTGYTF
>TRBV28|TRBJ1-1
CASSFGGAMNTEAFF
>TRBV27|TRBJ1-1
CASSRTGVYTEAFF
>TRBV5-1|TRBJ1-4
CASSSTGTGFGEEKLFF
>TRBV18|TRBJ2-6
CASSADRPSGANVLTF
>TRBV5-1|TRBJ2-1
CASSFTSTSGIFHEQFF
>TRBV2|TRBJ1-1
CASSGGGQGARTEAFF
>TRBV6-2/TRBV6-3|TRBJ2-3
CASSHGQGSTDTQYF
>TRBV3-1/TRBV3-2|TRBJ1-1
CASSQGNSRDTEAFF
>TRBV11-2|TRBJ1-1
CASSLLGGTEAFF
>TRBV7-9|TRBJ1-1
CASRPQGNTEAFF
>TRBV6-5|TRBJ1-4
CASSYSTGTGGEKLFF
>TRBV6-6|TRBJ2-3
CASRTSGGTDTQYF
>TRBV9|TRBJ2-1
CASSDQRNEQFF